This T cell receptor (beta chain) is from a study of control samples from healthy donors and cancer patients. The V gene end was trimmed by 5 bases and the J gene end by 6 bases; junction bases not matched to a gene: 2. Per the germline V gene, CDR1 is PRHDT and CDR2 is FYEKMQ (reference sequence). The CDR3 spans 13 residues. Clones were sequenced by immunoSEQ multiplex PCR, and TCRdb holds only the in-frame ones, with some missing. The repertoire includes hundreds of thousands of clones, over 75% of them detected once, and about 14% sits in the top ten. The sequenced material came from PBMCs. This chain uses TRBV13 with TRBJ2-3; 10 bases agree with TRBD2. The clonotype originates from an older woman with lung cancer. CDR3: CASSALAGDTQYF. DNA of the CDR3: TGTGCCAGCAGCGCACTAGCGGGGGATACGCAGTATTTT.